These T cell receptor beta chains were read from a single sample in a study of cytomegalovirus exposure and HLA in healthy donors. Sequencing was performed with immunoSEQ multiplex PCR; in TCRdb, only in-frame clones are kept and a portion is missing. The repertoire holds about 140,000 clones, with 75% as singletons. The specimen was PBMCs. The receptors here all came from a middle-aged man in good health and CMV-seronegative. CDR3s include the opening cysteine and the closing phenylalanine or tryptophan. Clone size appears in some rows only: once, few, many, or a class for an expanded clone.

v_call clone_size cdr3_aa
TRBV28 once CASSPGMGVAGPTGADTQYF
TRBV6-4 NA CASSDVEGDQPQHF
TRBV27 NA CASSLYPGTGHFRDNEQFF
TRBV7-6 NA CASSLSRGGTGESPLHF
TRBV5-1 NA CASSPRTSGSNNEQFF
TRBV4-1 NA CASSQGGDEKLFF
TRBV19 once CASKQGGNTEAFF
TRBV19 NA CASSSDPTSGGYEQYF
TRBV27 NA CASSPRGRGNSYEQYF
TRBV28 NA CASSIPGQPQHF
TRBV6-6 NA CASSPGQIGANVLTF
TRBV5-4 NA CASSLARGTNYGYTF
TRBV5-5 NA CASSYPGTGETQYF
TRBV5-1 NA CASSRTSGGSSYNEPFF
TRBV4-1 NA CASSRQTGQRNNEQFF
TRBV5-6 NA CASSLAGGEKLFF
TRBV15 NA CATSREAVKYGGNTGELFF
TRBV5-1 NA CASSSKGQVADRPLHF
TRBV27 NA CASSLSGQREDTQYF
TRBV6-1 NA CASNSVQGSYGYPF
TRBV7-3 NA CASREGAAKETQYF
TRBV7-3 NA CASSRTRDKNTEAFF
TRBV2 NA CASSREVSGANVLTF
TRBV13 once CASSLGPLGEAFF
TRBV6-1 NA CASSESGDQPQHF
TRBV7-3 NA CASSLTPIQLDEQYF
TRBV4-2 NA CASSQLVPSGKEKLFF